This TCR beta chain originates from a study of T-cell memory formation after mild COVID-19. One entry per CDR3 protein, called by TCRdb with MiXCR from the 5' RACE reads. The sample carries almost 350,000 distinct CDR3 sequences, 20% to 25% recorded once. Overall study results and limits: Within pre-infection memory, some responding clones were found, suggesting cross-reactive memory joined.

In the case of this clonotype: Its antigen is unidentified.

The clonotype comes from a man aged 18-30 years who had mild COVID-19 (a few samples of this study predate the infection). Cell type and time point are not known. Sequencing input: PBMCs or a T cell subset sorted from them (not recorded which).

CDR3 nucleotides: TGCAGTGCCCGCCGGGCGGGGGGGCGTGAGACCCAGTACTTC. This gives the protein CSARRAGGRETQYF. This sequence joins TRBV20-1 and TRBJ2-5; TRBD2 matches 9 bases. The V gene end was trimmed by 6 bases and the J gene end by 5 bases; junction bases not matched to a gene: 10. CDR1 is DFQATT and CDR2 is SNEGSKA in the germline V gene (reference sequence). The CDR3 contains 14 residues.